Listed here is a single TCR beta chain. Its specificity is not known. This sample was included in a study of graft-versus-host responses after intestinal transplantation. Study background: Those transplanted obtained multivisceral, liver-intestinal, or isolated intestinal grafts. Following induction with anti-thymocyte globulin, all recipients were given tacrolimus and steroids for approximately 3 years. General study points: Marrow from the recipient contained GvH clones, some of which had appeared first in ileum or blood. Circulating GvH clones peaking coincided with falling HvG clones soon after transplant.

Profiled with immunoSEQ multiplex PCR; TCRdb holds only in-frame clones, not every one. The sample lists about 88,000 clones; around 90% were seen once. Per the germline V gene, CDR1 is GTSNPN and CDR2 is SVGIG (reference sequence). V was pared by 3 bases and J by 2 bases, with 14 bases between. The CDR3 runs to 15 residues. This rearrangement joins TRBV30 to TRBJ1-5; D unclear. Specimen: unstimulated CD4+ T cells sorted from spleen or lymph node cells, collected before transplant. The receptor was isolated from a human donor who was the organ donor for an intestinal transplant. In DNA form, the CDR3 reads TGTGCCTGGAGCCGACACCCCCAGGGCAATCAGCCCCAGCATTTT. Its translation: CAWSRHPQGNQPQHF.